The clone carrying this TCR beta chain was seen only once. Its antigen is as yet unknown. This sample stems from a study of siplizumab effects on memory and regulatory T cells. Findings and caveats of the study: Unstimulated subset assignment was obtained for only a minor fraction of alloreactive clones.

The CDR3 is 13 amino acids. V shed 5 bases, J shed 6 bases, and the junction held 3 bases outside the gene matches. The germline CDR1 and CDR2 sequences are SGHTA and FQGTGA. Clones were sequenced by immunoSEQ multiplex PCR, and TCRdb holds only the in-frame ones, with some missing. The sample includes some 100,000 clones, 75% to 95% of them seen just once. The receptor was isolated from a human donor in good health. Some clones in this sample may be carry-over from other donors' samples. J is TRBJ2-2 and V is TRBV7-3; 7 bases are shared with TRBD2. Sequencing was carried out using CD4+ T cells sorted from blood. This CDR3 is CASSPTSAGELFF. The CDR3 coding sequence is TGTGCCAGCAGCCCCACTAGCGCCGGGGAGCTGTTTTTT.